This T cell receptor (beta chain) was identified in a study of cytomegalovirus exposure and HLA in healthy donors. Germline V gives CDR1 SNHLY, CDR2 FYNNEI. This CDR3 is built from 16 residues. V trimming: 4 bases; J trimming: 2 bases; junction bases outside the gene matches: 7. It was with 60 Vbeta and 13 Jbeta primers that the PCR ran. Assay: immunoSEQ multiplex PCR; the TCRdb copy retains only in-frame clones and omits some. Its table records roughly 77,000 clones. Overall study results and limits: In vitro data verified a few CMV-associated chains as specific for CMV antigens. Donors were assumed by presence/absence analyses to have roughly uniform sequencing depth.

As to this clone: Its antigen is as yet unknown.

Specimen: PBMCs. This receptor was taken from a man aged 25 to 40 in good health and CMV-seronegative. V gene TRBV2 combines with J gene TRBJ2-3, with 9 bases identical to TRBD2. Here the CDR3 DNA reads TGTGCCAGCAGTGGACTAGCGGTTCCGAACACAGATACGCAGTATTTT. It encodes CASSGLAVPNTDTQYF.